This TCR beta chain was identified in a study of cytomegalovirus exposure and HLA in healthy donors. PCR involved 60 Vbeta and 13 Jbeta primers. Only in-frame clones appear in the TCRdb table, and some are missing; sequencing was by immunoSEQ multiplex PCR. In the table there are 210,000 or so clones, roughly 83% of which are singletons. A note on this clone: The antigen remains unidentified. The same CDR3 arises from other DNA sequences in this sample as well.

The CDR3 totals 16 residues. Trimming took 0 bases from V and 4 from J, leaving 14 bases between them. The germline CDR1 and CDR2 sequences are SGHRS and YFSETQ. General study findings and limits: For most TCR beta V segments, an earlier analysis put the productive rate at about 87% or about 30% of the time. Cytomegalovirus-associated TCR beta chains were listed, numbering 150 to 200. As confirmed in vitro, three CMV-associated chains were specific for CMV antigens. The authors excluded some V segments, including TRBV6-2 and TRBV6-3, as indistinguishable.

The chain uses TRBV5-1 and TRBJ1-5; D perhaps matches TRBD1 (5 bases). The sequencing input was PBMCs. This TCR derives from a girl aged 5 to 17 in good health and CMV-seronegative. Written as DNA, the CDR3 is TGCGCCAGCAGCTTGGGTGATAGGGGAGGGAATCAGCCCCAGCATTTT. It is translated as CASSLGDRGGNQPQHF.